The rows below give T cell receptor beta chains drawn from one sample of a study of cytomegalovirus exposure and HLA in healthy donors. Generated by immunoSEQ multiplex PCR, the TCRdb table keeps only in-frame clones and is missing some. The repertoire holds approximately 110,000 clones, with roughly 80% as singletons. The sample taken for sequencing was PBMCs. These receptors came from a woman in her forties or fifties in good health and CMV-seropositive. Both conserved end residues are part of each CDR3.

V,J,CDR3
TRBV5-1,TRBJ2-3,CASSLGVRAGSVDTQYF
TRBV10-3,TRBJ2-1,CAISESGGAYNEQFF
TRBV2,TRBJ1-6,CASSGAAGLYNSPLHF
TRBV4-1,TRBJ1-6,CASSRPGSGSPLHF
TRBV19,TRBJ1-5,CASSIGGPGQPQHF
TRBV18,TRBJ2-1,CASSPTDREYEQFF
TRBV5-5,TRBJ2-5,CASSFSVQETQYF
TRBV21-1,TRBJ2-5,CASSKGQAQETQYF
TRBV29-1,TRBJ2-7,CSVVGLADYYEQYF
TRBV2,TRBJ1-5,CASSGRQGDKPQHF
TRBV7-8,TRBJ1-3,CASSLDRGWGNTIYF
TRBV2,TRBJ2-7,CASSEAGPEQEQYF
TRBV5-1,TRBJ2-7,CASSPGLAPYEQYF
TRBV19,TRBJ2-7,CASSIVGQANYEQYF
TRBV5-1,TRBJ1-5,CASSLGQSNQPQHF
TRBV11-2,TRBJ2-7,CASSSPRGHEQYF
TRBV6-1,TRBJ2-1,CASSPTGAGDNEQFF
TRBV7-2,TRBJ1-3,CASSLALSGNTIYF
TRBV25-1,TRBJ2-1,CASSPDGNPYNEQFF
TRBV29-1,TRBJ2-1,CSVEENWGRNEQFF
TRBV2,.,CASIGTETYEQYF
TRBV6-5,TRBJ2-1,CASSQGQPSYNEQFF
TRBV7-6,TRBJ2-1,CASSFFGGRDEQFF
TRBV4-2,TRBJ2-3,CASDPGGDTQYF
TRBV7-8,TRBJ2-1,CASSLVSTGEQFF
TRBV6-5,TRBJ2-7,CASSYGRTTYEQYF
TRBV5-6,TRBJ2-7,CASSLGTINGEQYF
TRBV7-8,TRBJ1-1,CASSLGDRGTEAFF
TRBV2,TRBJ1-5,CASSDRQYSNQPQHF
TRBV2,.,CASSGSGGPAEQYF
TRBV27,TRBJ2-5,CASSSGLAGATYQETQYF
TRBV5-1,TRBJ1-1,CASSRQGFAEAFF
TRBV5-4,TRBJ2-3,CASSSIRDSRTDTQYF
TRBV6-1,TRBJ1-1,CASSEYFGEGAFF
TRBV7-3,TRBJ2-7,CASSPIGTNTYEQYF
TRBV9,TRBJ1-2,CAGSSRESGYTF